This note documents a single TCR beta chain sequence. As yet, its antigen is unknown. The data are from a study of radiation and T cells in renal cell carcinoma. Profiled with immunoSEQ multiplex PCR; TCRdb holds only in-frame clones, not every one. This sample has 130,000 or so clones, with 70% to 90% found just once. Germline CDR1 KGHSH, CDR2 LQKENI. Trimming removed 3 bases from V and 5 bases from J, with 15 bases in between. This CDR3 is built from 15 residues. Study-wide results and caveats: Pretreatment tumor biopsies were lacking, so baseline clonotypes are unknown.

As for time point: baseline pretreatment blood. Treatment noted: 15 Gy SBRT to primary tumor, nephrectomy 4 weeks later. After SBRT, blood was collected at 2 and 4 weeks, plus baseline. The tumor was a clear cell renal cell carcinoma. The chain has TRBV18 and TRBJ2-3; D is uncertain. The sequence derives from a woman aged 45-65 years with renal cell carcinoma. The sample was blood, taken from a patient whose treatment included radiotherapy and nephrectomy. The CDR3 bases are TGTGCCAGCTCACCCCCCTACGGGTTTGGAGATACGCAGTATTTT. Translating gives CASSPPYGFGDTQYF.